The sequence of this TCR beta chain was determined in a study of blood T cell repertoires in COVID-19. Original handling: Quantification of nucleated cells was approximated via reference gene primer amplification. Method: immunoSEQ multiplex PCR; TCRdb's copy keeps in-frame clones and lacks some. V, J and clone size reflect that table, while D and trimming were determined from the DNA. The sample has about 100,000 clones; more than 70% are singletons. This clone was detected only once. The CDR3 sequence is 15 residues long. Losses at the gene ends were 1 base for V and 7 bases for J; bases not matched to a gene: 5. From germline, CDR1 is SGHRS and CDR2 YFSETQ.

Source material: peripheral blood. The chain employs TRBV5-1 and TRBJ1-6; 7 bases fit TRBD1. This receptor was taken from a man aged 50-60 years with active or convalescent COVID-19. CDR3 coding DNA: TGCGCCAGCAGCTTGACAGGGGTAGAGAATTCACCCCTCCACTTT. It codes for CASSLTGVENSPLHF.